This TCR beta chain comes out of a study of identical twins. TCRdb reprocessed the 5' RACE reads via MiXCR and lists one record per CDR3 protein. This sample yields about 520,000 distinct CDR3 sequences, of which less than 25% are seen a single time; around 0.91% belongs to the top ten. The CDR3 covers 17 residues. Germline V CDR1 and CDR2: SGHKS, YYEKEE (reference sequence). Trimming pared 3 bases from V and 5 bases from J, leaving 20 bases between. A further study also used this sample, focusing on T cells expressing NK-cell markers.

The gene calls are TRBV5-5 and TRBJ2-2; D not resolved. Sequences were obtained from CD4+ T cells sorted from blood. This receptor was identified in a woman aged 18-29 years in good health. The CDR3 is CASSSTPTRISTGELFF. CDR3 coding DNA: TGTGCCAGCAGCTCCACTCCAACCCGCATCTCTACCGGGGAGCTGTTTTTT. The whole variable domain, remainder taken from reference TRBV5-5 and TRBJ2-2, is DAGVTQSPTHLIKTRGQQVTLRCSPISGHKSVSWYQQVLGQGPQFIFQYYEKEERGRGNFPDRFSARQFPNYSSELNVNALLLGDSALYLCASSSTPTRISTGELFFGEGSRLTVL.